The 9 T cell receptor beta chains presented below share a single source sample, sequenced in a study of shared clonotypes between healthy human individuals. Profiling relied on immunoSEQ multiplex PCR, and the TCRdb table lists in-frame clones only, not all of them. The data contain approximately 720,000 clones, approximately 75% of them seen just once; the ten biggest clones take up around 2%. The sequenced material came from memory CD4+ T cells sorted from blood. Subset given: CD45RA-negative fraction. All receptors derive from a woman in her 30s in good health.

This chain uses TRBV2 with TRBJ2-3; 10 bases line up with TRBD2. There are 15 residues in the CDR3. The junction had 9 bases not matched to a gene; V was cut back by 5 bases and J by 7 bases. In germline, CDR1 is SNHLY, CDR2 FYNNEI. The CDR3 loop is CASSLASGSENTQYF. For the CDR3, the DNA is TGTGCCAGCAGTCTCGCTAGCGGGAGCGAGAATACGCAGTATTTT.

This clone was counted between two and nine times. This sequence joins TRBV7-3 and TRBJ2-7; no reliable D call. CDR1 and CDR2 from the germline V gene are SGHTA and FQGTGA. Trimming stripped 1 base from V and 4 bases from J, with 14 bases between. There are 15 residues in the CDR3. This chain's CDR3 is CASSLKASAPYEQYF. CDR3 nucleotide sequence: TGTGCCAGCAGCTTAAAAGCGTCGGCTCCTTACGAGCAGTACTTC.

The V and J genes are TRBV18 and TRBJ2-7; TRBD1 aligns across 9 bases. With V trimmed by 6 bases and J by 7 bases, 7 bases remained unmatched. Germline-derived CDR1 and CDR2 are KGHSH and LQKENI. This CDR3 is 13 amino acids long. DNA of the CDR3: TGTGCCAGCTCGGACAGGGGTTTAAAGGAGCAGTACTTC. Amino acids: CASSDRGLKEQYF.

A word on this clone: This sample also contains other DNA sequences that code for the same CDR3. The chain links TRBV7-6 to TRBJ2-5, with D unresolved. Between the trimmed V and J ends, which lost 0 bases and 5 bases, there was a span of 7 bases. Germline V lookup: CDR1 SGHVS, CDR2 FNYEAQ. The CDR3 totals 13 residues. CDR3 sequence: CASSLAQVETQYF. The CDR3 nucleotides are TGTGCCAGCAGCTTAGCCCAGGTGGAGACCCAGTACTTC.

With regard to this clone: Additional DNA sequences in this sample encode the identical CDR3. This rearrangement joins TRBV6-1 to TRBJ2-2, with no clear D. Germline values: CDR1 MNHNS, CDR2 SASEGT. V dropped 4 bases and J dropped 2 bases, with 8 bases sitting between them. The CDR3 extends over 14 amino acids. CDR3 loop: CASSGVVNTGELFF. In DNA form, the CDR3 reads TGTGCCAGCAGTGGGGTAGTTAACACCGGGGAGCTGTTTTTT.

The rearrangement joins TRBV5-1 to TRBJ2-3; TRBD2 aligns across 10 bases. Germline V lookup: CDR1 SGHRS, CDR2 YFSETQ. CDR3 length equals 16 residues. V dropped 4 bases and J dropped 6; count of bases not matched to a gene: 11. CDR3 sequence reads: CASSPMASGSPDTQYF. CDR3 nucleotide sequence: TGCGCCAGCAGCCCAATGGCTAGCGGGAGTCCCGATACGCAGTATTTT.

The rearrangement joins TRBV12-2 to TRBJ2-2; TRBD1, as called in the table, went unchecked against the DNA. TRBV12-2 is a pseudogene. CDR3 length: 14 residues. The CDR3 DNA reads TGTGCAAGTCGCTCCAGGGTAGGGGTCGGGGAGCTGTTTTTT. This sequence encodes CASRSRVGVGELFF.

Notes on this clone: Within the sample, other DNA sequences also encode this same CDR3. V is TRBV5-1 and J is TRBJ2-2; D might be TRBD2 (6 bases). CDR3 size: 15 residues. V shed 1 base and J shed 4 bases, with 11 bases lying between them. The germline V gene encodes CDR1 SGHRS and CDR2 YFSETQ. The DNA for the CDR3 is TGCGCCAGCAGCTTGCAGCAGGGAGGCACCGGGGAGCTGTTTTTT. It encodes CASSLQQGGTGELFF. The full variable domain, rest sourced from reference TRBV5-1 and TRBJ2-2, is KAGVTQTPRYLIKTRGQQVTLSCSPISGHRSVSWYQQTPGQGLQFLFEYFSETQRNKGNFPGRFSGRQFSNSRSEMNVSTLELGDSALYLCASSLQQGGTGELFFGEGSRLTVL.

This clone has just a few counts. The chain couples TRBV28 to TRBJ2-7; the match to TRBD2 covers 12 bases. CDR3 length: 15 residues. Trimming took 6 bases from V and 8 from J; bases not matched to a gene: 11. The germline gives CDR1 MDHEN, CDR2 SYDVKM. The CDR3 DNA follows: TGTGCCAGCAGCGAAAGACTAGCGGGGGCCCCCAAGCAGTACTTC. Translating it yields CASSERLAGAPKQYF. The full variable domain, rest sourced from reference TRBV28 and TRBJ2-7, is DVKVTQSSRYLVKRTGEKVFLECVQDMDHENMFWYRQDPGLGLRLIYFSYDVKMKEKGDIPEGYSVSREKKERFSLILESASTNQTSMYLCASSERLAGAPKQYFGPGTRLTVT.